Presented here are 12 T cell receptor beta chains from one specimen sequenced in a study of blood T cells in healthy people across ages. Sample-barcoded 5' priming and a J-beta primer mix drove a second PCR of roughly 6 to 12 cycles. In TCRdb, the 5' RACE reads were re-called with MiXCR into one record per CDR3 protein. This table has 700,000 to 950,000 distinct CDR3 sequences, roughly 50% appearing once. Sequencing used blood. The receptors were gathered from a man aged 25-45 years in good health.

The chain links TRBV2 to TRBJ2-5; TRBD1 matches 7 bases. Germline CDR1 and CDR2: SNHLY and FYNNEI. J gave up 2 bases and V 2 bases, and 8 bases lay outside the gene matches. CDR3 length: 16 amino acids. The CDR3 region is CASSEPNRDRQETQYF. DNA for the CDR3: TGTGCCAGCAGTGAACCCAACCGGGACAGACAAGAGACCCAGTACTTC. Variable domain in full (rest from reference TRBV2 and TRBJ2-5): EPEVTQTPSHQVTQMGQEVILRCVPISNHLYFYWYRQILGQKVEFLVSFYNNEISEKSEIFDDQFSVERPDGSNFTLKIRSTKLEDSAMYFCASSEPNRDRQETQYFGPGTRLLVL.

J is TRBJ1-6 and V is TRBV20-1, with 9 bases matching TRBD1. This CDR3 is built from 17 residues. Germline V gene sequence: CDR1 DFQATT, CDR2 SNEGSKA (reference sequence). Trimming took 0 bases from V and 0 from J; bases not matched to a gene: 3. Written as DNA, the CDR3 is TGCAGTGCTAGAGATGGGGGACAGGGCTCCTATAATTCACCCCTCCACTTT. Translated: CSARDGGQGSYNSPLHF.

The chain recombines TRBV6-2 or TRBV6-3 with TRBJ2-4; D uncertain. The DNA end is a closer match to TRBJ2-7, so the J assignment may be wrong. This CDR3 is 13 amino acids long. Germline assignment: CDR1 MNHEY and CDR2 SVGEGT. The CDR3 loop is CASSEERLGEQYF. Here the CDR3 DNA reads TGTGCCAGCAGCGAGGAGCGTCTCGGCGAGCAGTACTTC.

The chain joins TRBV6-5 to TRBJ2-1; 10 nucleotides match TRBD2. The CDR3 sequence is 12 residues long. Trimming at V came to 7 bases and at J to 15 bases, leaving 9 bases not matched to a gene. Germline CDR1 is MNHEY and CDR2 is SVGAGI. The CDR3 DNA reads TGTGCCAGCACAGCGGGGGGGGCCGCGGTGTTCTTC. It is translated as CASTAGGAAVFF.

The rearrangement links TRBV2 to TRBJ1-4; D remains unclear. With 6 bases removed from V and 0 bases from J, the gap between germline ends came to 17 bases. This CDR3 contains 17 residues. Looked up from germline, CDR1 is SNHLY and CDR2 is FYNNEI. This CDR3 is CASRAGLLGATNEKLFF. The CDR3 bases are TGTGCCAGCAGAGCGGGCCTTCTGGGAGCAACTAATGAAAAACTGTTTTTT. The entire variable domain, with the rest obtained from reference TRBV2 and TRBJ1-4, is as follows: EPEVTQTPSHQVTQMGQEVILRCVPISNHLYFYWYRQILGQKVEFLVSFYNNEISEKSEIFDDQFSVERPDGSNFTLKIRSTKLEDSAMYFCASRAGLLGATNEKLFFGSGTQLSVL.

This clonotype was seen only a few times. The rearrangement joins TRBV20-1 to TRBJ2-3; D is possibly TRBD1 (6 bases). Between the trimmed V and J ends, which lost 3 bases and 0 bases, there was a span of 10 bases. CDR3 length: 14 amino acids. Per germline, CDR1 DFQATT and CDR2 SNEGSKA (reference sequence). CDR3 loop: CSASGGISTDTQYF. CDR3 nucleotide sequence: TGCAGTGCTAGTGGGGGCATTAGCACAGATACGCAGTATTTT.

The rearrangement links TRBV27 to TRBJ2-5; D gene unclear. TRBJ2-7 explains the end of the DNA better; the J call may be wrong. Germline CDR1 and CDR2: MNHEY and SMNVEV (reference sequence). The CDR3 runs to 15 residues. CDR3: CASSPHSRRSYEQYF. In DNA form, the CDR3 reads TGTGCCAGCAGTCCGCACTCCCGTCGCAGTTACGAGCAGTACTTC.

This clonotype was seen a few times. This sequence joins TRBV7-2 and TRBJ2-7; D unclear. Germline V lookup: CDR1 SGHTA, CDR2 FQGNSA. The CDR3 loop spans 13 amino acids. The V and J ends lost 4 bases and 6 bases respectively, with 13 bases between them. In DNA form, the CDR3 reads TGTGCCAGCAGCTACCTAACGTTTTCCGAGCAGTACTTC. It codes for CASSYLTFSEQYF.

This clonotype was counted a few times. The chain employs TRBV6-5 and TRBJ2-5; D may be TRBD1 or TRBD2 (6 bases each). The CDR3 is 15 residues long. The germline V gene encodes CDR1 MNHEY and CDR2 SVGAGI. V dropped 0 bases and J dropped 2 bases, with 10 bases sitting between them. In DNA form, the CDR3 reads TGTGCCAGCAGTTACTCGGCGGGGACACAAGAGACCCAGTACTTC. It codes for CASSYSAGTQETQYF.

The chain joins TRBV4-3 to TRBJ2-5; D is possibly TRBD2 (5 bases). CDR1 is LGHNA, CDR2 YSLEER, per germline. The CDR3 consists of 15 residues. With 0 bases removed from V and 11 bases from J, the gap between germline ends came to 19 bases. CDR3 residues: CASSQDRVSGSRQYF. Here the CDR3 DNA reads TGCGCCAGCAGCCAAGACCGAGTATCGGGGAGTCGGCAGTACTTC.

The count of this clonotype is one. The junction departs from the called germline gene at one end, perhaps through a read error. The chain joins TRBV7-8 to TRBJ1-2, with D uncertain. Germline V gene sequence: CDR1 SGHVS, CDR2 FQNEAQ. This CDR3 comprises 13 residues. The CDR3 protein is CASSLDGYYGCTF. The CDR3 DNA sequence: TGTGCCAGCAGCTTAGACGGATACTATGGCTGCACCTTC.

The CDR3 sequence is CASSLVPGWVETQYF. The CDR3, as DNA: TGCGCCAGCAGCTTGGTTCCAGGATGGGTTGAGACCCAGTACTTC. The rearrangement links TRBV5-1 to TRBJ2-5; D remains unclear. CDR1 and CDR2 from the germline V gene are SGHRS and YFSETQ. V lost 0 bases and J 5 bases, leaving 14 bases between the germline ends. The CDR3 runs to 15 residues.